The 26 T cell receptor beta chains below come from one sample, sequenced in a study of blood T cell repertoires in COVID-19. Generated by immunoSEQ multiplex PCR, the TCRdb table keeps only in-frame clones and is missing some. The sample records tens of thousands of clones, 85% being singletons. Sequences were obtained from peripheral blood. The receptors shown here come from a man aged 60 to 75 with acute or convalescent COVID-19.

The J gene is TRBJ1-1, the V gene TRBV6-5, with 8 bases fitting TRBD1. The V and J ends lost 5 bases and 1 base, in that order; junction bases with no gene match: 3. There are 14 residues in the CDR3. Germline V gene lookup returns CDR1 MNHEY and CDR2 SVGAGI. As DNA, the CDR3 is TGTGCCAGCAGTACCGGGACAGGGAACACTGAAGCTTTCTTT. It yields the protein CASSTGTGNTEAFF.

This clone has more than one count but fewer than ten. CDR3 sequence: CASSTRTGGNTEAFF. DNA for the CDR3: TGTGCCAGCAGTACCCGGACAGGGGGGAACACTGAAGCTTTCTTT. The chain uses TRBV6-5 and TRBJ1-1; 10 nucleotides align to TRBD1. This CDR3 has 15 amino acids. V gave up 5 bases and J gave up 1 base; unmatched junction bases: 4. Germline values: CDR1 MNHEY, CDR2 SVGAGI.

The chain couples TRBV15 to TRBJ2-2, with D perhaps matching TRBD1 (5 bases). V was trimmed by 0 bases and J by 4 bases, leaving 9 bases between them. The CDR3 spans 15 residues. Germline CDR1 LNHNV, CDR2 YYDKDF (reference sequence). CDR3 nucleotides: TGTGCCACCAGCAGAGATAGGGGATTCACCGGGGAGCTGTTTTTT. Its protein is CATSRDRGFTGELFF.

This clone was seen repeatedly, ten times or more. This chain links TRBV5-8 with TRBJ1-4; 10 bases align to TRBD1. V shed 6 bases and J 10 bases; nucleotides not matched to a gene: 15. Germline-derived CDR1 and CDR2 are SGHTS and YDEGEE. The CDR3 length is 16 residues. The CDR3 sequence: CASKKDRGSLQGKLFF. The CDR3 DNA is TGTGCCAGCAAAAAGGACAGGGGGTCGTTACAGGGAAAACTGTTTTTT.

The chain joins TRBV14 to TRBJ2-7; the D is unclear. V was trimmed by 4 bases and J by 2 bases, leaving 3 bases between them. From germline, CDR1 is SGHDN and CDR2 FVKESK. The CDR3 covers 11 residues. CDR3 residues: CASSLTYEQYF. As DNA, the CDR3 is TGTGCCAGCAGCCTTACCTACGAGCAGTACTTC. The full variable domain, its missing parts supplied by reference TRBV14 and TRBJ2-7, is EAGVTQFPSHSVIEKGQTVTLRCDPISGHDNLYWYRRVMGKEIKFLLHFVKESKQDESGMPNNRFLAERTGGTYSTLKVQPAELEDSGVYFCASSLTYEQYFGPGTRLTVT.

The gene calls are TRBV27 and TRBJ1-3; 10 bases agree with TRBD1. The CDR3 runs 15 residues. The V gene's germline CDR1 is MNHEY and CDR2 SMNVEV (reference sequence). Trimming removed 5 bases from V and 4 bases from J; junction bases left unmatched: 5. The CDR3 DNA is TGTGCCAGCAGTCAAGACAGGGGGCTAGGAAACACCATATATTTT. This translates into CASSQDRGLGNTIYF.

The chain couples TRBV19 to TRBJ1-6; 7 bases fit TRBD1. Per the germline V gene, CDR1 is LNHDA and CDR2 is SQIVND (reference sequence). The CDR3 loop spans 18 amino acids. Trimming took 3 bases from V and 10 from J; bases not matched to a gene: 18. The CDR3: CASSMFAGTEVKYSPLHF. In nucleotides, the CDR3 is TGTGCCAGTAGTATGTTCGCCGGGACAGAGGTGAAATACTCACCCCTCCACTTT.

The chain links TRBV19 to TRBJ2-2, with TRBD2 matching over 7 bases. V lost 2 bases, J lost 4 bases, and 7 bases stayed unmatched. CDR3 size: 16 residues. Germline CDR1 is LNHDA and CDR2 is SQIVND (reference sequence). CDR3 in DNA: TGTGCCAGTAGTATATACAGCGGGGAAGGCACCGGGGAGCTGTTTTTT. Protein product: CASSIYSGEGTGELFF.

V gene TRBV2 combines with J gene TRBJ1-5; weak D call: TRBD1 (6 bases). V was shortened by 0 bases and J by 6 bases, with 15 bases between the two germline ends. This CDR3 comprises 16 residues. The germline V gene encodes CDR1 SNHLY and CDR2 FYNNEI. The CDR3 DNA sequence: TGTGCCAGCAGTGAAGCGAGGGCAGGGGCAGGTCAGCCCCAGCATTTT. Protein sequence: CASSEARAGAGQPQHF.

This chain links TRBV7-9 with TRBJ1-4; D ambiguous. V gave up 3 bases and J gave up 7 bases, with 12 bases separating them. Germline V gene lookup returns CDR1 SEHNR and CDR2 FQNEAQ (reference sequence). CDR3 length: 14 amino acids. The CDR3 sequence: CASSLALGGEKLFF. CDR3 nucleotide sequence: TGTGCCAGCAGCTTGGCCCTAGGAGGTGAAAAACTGTTTTTT.

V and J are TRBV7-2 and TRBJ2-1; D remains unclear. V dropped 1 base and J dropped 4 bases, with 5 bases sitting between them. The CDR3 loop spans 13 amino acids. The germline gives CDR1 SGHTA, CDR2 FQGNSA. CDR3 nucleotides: TGTGCCAGCAGCTTAGGGCAATACAATGAGCAGTTCTTC. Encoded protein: CASSLGQYNEQFF.

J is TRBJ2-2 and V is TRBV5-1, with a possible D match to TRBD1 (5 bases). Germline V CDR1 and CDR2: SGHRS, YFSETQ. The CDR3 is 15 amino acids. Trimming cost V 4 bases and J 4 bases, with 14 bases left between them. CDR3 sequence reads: CASSMTVGGTGELFF. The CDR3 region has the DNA TGCGCCAGCAGCATGACAGTAGGTGGCACCGGGGAGCTGTTTTTT. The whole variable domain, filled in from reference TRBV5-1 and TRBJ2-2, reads KAGVTQTPRYLIKTRGQQVTLSCSPISGHRSVSWYQQTPGQGLQFLFEYFSETQRNKGNFPGRFSGRQFSNSRSEMNVSTLELGDSALYLCASSMTVGGTGELFFGEGSRLTVL.

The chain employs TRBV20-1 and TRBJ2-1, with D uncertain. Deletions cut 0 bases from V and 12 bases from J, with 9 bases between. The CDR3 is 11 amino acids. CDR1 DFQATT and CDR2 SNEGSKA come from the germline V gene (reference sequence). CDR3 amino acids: CSARDGPGQFF. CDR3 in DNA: TGCAGTGCTAGAGATGGGCCAGGGCAGTTCTTC.

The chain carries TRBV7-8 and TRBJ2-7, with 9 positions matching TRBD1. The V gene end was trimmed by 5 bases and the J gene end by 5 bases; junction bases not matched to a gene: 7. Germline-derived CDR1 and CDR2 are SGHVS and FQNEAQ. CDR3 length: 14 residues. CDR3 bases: TGTGCCAGCAGCATGGGGACAGGGCACGACGAGCAGTACTTC. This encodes CASSMGTGHDEQYF.

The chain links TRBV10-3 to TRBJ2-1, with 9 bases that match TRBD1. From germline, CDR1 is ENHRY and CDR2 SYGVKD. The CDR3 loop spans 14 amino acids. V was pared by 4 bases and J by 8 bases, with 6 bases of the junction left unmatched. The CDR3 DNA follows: TGTGCCATCAGTGCTCGGGACAGGGACGATGAGCAGTTCTTC. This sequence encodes CAISARDRDDEQFF.

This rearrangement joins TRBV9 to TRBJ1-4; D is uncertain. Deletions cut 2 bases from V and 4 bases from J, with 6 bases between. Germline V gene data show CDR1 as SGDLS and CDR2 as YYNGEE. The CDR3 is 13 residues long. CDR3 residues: CASSVQVNEKLFF. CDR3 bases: TGTGCCAGCAGCGTTCAGGTTAATGAAAAACTGTTTTTT.

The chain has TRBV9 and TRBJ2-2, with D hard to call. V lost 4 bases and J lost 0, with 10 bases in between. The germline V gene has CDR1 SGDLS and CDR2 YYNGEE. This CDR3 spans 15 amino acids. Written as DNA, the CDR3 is TGTGCCAGCAGCCCCCTACAGACGAACACCGGGGAGCTGTTTTTT. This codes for CASSPLQTNTGELFF. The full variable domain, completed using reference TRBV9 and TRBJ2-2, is DSGVTQTPKHLITATGQRVTLRCSPRSGDLSVYWYQQSLDQGLQFLIQYYNGEERAKGNILERFSAQQFPDLHSELNLSSLELGDSALYFCASSPLQTNTGELFFGEGSRLTVL.

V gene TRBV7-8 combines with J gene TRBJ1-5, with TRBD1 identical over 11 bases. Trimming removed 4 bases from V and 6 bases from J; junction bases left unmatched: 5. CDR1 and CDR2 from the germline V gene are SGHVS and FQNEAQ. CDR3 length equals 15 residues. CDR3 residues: CASSSGTGGTQPQHF. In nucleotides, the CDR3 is TGTGCCAGCAGCTCCGGGACAGGGGGAACTCAGCCCCAGCATTTT.

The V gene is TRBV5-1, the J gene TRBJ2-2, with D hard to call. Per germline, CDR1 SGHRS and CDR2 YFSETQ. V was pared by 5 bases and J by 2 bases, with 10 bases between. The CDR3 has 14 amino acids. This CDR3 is CASSLTPNTGELFF. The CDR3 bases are TGCGCCAGCAGTCTGACACCTAACACCGGGGAGCTGTTTTTT. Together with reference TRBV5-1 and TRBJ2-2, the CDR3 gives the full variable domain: KAGVTQTPRYLIKTRGQQVTLSCSPISGHRSVSWYQQTPGQGLQFLFEYFSETQRNKGNFPGRFSGRQFSNSRSEMNVSTLELGDSALYLCASSLTPNTGELFFGEGSRLTVL.

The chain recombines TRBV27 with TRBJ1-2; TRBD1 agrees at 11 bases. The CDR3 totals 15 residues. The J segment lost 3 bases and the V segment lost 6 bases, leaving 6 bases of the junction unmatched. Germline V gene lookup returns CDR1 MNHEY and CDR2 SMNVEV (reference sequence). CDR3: CASSRWTGGDYGYTF. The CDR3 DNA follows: TGTGCCAGCAGCCGATGGACAGGGGGCGACTATGGCTACACCTTC.

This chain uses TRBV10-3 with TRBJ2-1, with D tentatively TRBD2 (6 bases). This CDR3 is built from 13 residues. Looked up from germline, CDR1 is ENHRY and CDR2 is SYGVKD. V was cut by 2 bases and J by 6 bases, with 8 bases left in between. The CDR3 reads CAISEGGRNEQFF. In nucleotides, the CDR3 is TGTGCCATCAGTGAGGGAGGGCGCAATGAGCAGTTCTTC.

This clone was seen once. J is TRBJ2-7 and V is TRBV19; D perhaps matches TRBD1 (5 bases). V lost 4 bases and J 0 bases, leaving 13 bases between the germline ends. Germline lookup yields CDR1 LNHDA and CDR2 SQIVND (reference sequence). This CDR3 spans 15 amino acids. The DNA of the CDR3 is TGTGCCAGTAGTAGACAGCAGGACCCCTCCTACGAGCAGTACTTC. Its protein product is CASSRQQDPSYEQYF.

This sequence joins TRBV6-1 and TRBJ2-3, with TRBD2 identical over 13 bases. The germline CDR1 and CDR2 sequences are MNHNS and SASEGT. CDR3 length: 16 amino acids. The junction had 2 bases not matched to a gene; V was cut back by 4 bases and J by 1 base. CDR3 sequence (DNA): TGTGCCAGCAGTGTTGGGACTAGCGGGGGCACAGATACGCAGTATTTT. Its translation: CASSVGTSGGTDTQYF.

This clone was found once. The CDR3 sequence is CASSRAPYRAVGNTIYF. The CDR3 DNA reads TGTGCCAGCAGTCGGGCCCCCTACAGGGCGGTTGGAAACACCATATATTTT. This chain connects TRBV6-6 to TRBJ1-3, with D possibly matching TRBD1 (6 bases). Germline V gene data show CDR1 as MNHNY and CDR2 as SVGAGI (reference sequence). The V end was cut by 5 bases, the J end by 3 bases, with 20 bases between. This CDR3 comprises 17 residues.

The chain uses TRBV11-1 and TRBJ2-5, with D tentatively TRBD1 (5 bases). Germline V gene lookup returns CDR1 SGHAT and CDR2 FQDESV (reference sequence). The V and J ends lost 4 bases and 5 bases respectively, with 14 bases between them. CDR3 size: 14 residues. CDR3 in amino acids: CASSSLKGSETQYF. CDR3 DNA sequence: TGTGCCAGCAGCTCCCTTAAGGGGTCGGAGACCCAGTACTTC. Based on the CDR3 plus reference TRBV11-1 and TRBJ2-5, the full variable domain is EAEVAQSPRYKITEKSQAVAFWCDPISGHATLYWYRQILGQGPELLVQFQDESVVDDSQLPKDRFSAERLKGVDSTLKIQPAELGDSAMYLCASSSLKGSETQYFGPGTRLLVL.

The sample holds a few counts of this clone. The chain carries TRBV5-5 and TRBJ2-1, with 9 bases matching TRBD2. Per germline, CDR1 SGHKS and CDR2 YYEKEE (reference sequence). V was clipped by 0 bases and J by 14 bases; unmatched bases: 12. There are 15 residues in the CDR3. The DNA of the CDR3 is TGTGCCAGCAGCTTGGTTCTTTCCGGGACTAGCAAGGAGTTCTTC. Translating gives CASSLVLSGTSKEFF.